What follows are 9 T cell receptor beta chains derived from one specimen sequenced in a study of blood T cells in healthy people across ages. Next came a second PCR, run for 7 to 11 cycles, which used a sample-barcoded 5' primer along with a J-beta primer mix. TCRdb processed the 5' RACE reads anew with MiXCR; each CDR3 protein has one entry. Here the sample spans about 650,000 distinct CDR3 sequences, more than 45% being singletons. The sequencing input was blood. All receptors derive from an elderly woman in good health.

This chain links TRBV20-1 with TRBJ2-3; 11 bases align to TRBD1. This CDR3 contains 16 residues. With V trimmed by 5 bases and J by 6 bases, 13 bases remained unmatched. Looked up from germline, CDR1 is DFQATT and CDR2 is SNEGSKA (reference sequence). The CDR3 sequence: CSAPHGTGGLRDTQYF. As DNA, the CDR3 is TGCAGTGCTCCTCATGGGACAGGGGGGTTGAGGGATACGCAGTATTTT.

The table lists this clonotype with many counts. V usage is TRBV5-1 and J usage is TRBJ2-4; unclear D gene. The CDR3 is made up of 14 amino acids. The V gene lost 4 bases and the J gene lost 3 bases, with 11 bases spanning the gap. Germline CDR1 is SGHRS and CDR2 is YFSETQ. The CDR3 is CASSPARGKNIQYF. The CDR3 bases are TGCGCCAGCAGCCCCGCTAGAGGCAAAAACATTCAGTACTTC. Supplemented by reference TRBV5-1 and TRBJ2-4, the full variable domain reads KAGVTQTPRYLIKTRGQQVTLSCSPISGHRSVSWYQQTPGQGLQFLFEYFSETQRNKGNFPGRFSGRQFSNSRSEMNVSTLELGDSALYLCASSPARGKNIQYFGAGTRLSVL.

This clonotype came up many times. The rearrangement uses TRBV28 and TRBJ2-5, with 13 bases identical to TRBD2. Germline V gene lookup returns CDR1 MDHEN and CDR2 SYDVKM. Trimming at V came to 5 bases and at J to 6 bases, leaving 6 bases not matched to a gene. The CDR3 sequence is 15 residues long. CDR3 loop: CASSRLAGGRKTQYF. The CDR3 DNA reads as TGTGCCAGCAGTCGACTAGCGGGGGGTCGAAAGACCCAGTACTTC.

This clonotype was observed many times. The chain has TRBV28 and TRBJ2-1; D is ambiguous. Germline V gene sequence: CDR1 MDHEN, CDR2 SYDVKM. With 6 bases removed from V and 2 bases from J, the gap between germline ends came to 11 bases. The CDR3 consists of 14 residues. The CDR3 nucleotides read TGTGCCAGCAGCGGAGAACGAACCTACAATGAGCAGTTCTTC. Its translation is CASSGERTYNEQFF.

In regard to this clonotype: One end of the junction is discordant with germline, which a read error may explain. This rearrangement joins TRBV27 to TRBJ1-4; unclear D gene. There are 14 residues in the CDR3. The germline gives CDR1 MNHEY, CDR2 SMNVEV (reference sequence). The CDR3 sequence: CASSRRIPFEKLVF. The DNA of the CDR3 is TGTGCCAGCAGCCGCAGGATTCCCTTCGAAAAACTGGTTTTT. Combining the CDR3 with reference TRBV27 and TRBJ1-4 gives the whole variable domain EAQVTQNPRYLITVTGKKLTVTCSQNMNHEYMSWYRQDPGLGLRQIYYSMNVEVTDKGDVPEGYKVSRKEKRNFPLILESPSPNQTSLYFCASSRRIPFEKLVFGSGTQLSVL.

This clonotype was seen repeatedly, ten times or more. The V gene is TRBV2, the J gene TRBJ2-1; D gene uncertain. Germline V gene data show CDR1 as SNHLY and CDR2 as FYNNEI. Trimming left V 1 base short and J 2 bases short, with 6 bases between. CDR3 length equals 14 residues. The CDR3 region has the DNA TGTGCCAGCAGTGAAGGGTGGGCCTACAATGAGCAGTTCTTC. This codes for CASSEGWAYNEQFF.

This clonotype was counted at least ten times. The CDR3 is CASSTTGMAETQYF. In DNA, the CDR3 is TGTGCCAGCAGTACGACAGGGATGGCAGAGACCCAGTACTTC. This rearrangement joins TRBV27 to TRBJ2-5; 7 bases agree with TRBD1. V lost 5 bases to trimming and J lost 4 bases; unmatched junction nucleotides: 7. CDR1 is MNHEY, CDR2 SMNVEV, per germline (reference sequence). The CDR3 sequence is 14 residues long.

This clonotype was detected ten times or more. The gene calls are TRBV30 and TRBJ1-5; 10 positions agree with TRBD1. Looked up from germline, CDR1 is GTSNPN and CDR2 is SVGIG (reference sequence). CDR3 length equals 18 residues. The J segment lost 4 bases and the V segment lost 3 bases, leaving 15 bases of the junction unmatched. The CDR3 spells CAWSTGQGSGIRNQPQHF. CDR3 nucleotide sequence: TGTGCCTGGAGCACGGGACAGGGGTCCGGAATACGTAATCAGCCCCAGCATTTT.

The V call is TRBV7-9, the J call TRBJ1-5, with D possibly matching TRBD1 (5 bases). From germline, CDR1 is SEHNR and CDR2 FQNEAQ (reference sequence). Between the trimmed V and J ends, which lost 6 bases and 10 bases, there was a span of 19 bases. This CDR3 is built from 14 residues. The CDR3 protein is CASSPDTLYSPQHF. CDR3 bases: TGTGCCAGCAGTCCGGACACCTTATACTCTCCCCAGCATTTT.